The clone carrying this T cell receptor beta chain was detected a few times. The antigen is undetermined. The gene names given are mouse names. The CDR3 extends 4 residues past the end of the read, so its final part is completed from the germline J gene. These data are taken from a study of CD8+ T cells in alopecia areata. As for the study in general: Recipients were approximately 7-10-week-old female C3H/HeJ mice grafted with skin from roughly 6-13-month-old C3H/HeJ donors with spontaneous alopecia. Broader study findings: Mice showed TCR sharing more clearly than patients did, possibly owing to HLA.

The authors sorted pooled cutaneous lymph node cells using CD4, CD8alpha, NKG2D, NKG2ACE and other markers. The CDR3 has 13 amino acids. Germline-derived CDR1 and CDR2 are FNHDT and SITEND (reference sequence). V was clipped by 5 bases and J by 0 bases, with 7 bases between them. The authors extracted RNA and reverse transcribed it into cDNA as the sequencing template. The assay was immunoSEQ multiplex PCR, and TCRdb's table has in-frame clones only and misses some. This repertoire holds 250,000 or so clones, and none appear only once. The sequenced sample was CD4+ T cells sorted from a lymph node. The sequence was obtained from a C3H/HeJ mouse with alopecia areata. The MHC haplotype recorded for the strain is H2-k. The chain combines TRBV19 with TRBJ2-3; unclear D gene. Here the CDR3 reads CASRSISAETLYF. Partial CDR3 DNA: TGTGCCAGCAGATCAATAAGTGCAGAA.